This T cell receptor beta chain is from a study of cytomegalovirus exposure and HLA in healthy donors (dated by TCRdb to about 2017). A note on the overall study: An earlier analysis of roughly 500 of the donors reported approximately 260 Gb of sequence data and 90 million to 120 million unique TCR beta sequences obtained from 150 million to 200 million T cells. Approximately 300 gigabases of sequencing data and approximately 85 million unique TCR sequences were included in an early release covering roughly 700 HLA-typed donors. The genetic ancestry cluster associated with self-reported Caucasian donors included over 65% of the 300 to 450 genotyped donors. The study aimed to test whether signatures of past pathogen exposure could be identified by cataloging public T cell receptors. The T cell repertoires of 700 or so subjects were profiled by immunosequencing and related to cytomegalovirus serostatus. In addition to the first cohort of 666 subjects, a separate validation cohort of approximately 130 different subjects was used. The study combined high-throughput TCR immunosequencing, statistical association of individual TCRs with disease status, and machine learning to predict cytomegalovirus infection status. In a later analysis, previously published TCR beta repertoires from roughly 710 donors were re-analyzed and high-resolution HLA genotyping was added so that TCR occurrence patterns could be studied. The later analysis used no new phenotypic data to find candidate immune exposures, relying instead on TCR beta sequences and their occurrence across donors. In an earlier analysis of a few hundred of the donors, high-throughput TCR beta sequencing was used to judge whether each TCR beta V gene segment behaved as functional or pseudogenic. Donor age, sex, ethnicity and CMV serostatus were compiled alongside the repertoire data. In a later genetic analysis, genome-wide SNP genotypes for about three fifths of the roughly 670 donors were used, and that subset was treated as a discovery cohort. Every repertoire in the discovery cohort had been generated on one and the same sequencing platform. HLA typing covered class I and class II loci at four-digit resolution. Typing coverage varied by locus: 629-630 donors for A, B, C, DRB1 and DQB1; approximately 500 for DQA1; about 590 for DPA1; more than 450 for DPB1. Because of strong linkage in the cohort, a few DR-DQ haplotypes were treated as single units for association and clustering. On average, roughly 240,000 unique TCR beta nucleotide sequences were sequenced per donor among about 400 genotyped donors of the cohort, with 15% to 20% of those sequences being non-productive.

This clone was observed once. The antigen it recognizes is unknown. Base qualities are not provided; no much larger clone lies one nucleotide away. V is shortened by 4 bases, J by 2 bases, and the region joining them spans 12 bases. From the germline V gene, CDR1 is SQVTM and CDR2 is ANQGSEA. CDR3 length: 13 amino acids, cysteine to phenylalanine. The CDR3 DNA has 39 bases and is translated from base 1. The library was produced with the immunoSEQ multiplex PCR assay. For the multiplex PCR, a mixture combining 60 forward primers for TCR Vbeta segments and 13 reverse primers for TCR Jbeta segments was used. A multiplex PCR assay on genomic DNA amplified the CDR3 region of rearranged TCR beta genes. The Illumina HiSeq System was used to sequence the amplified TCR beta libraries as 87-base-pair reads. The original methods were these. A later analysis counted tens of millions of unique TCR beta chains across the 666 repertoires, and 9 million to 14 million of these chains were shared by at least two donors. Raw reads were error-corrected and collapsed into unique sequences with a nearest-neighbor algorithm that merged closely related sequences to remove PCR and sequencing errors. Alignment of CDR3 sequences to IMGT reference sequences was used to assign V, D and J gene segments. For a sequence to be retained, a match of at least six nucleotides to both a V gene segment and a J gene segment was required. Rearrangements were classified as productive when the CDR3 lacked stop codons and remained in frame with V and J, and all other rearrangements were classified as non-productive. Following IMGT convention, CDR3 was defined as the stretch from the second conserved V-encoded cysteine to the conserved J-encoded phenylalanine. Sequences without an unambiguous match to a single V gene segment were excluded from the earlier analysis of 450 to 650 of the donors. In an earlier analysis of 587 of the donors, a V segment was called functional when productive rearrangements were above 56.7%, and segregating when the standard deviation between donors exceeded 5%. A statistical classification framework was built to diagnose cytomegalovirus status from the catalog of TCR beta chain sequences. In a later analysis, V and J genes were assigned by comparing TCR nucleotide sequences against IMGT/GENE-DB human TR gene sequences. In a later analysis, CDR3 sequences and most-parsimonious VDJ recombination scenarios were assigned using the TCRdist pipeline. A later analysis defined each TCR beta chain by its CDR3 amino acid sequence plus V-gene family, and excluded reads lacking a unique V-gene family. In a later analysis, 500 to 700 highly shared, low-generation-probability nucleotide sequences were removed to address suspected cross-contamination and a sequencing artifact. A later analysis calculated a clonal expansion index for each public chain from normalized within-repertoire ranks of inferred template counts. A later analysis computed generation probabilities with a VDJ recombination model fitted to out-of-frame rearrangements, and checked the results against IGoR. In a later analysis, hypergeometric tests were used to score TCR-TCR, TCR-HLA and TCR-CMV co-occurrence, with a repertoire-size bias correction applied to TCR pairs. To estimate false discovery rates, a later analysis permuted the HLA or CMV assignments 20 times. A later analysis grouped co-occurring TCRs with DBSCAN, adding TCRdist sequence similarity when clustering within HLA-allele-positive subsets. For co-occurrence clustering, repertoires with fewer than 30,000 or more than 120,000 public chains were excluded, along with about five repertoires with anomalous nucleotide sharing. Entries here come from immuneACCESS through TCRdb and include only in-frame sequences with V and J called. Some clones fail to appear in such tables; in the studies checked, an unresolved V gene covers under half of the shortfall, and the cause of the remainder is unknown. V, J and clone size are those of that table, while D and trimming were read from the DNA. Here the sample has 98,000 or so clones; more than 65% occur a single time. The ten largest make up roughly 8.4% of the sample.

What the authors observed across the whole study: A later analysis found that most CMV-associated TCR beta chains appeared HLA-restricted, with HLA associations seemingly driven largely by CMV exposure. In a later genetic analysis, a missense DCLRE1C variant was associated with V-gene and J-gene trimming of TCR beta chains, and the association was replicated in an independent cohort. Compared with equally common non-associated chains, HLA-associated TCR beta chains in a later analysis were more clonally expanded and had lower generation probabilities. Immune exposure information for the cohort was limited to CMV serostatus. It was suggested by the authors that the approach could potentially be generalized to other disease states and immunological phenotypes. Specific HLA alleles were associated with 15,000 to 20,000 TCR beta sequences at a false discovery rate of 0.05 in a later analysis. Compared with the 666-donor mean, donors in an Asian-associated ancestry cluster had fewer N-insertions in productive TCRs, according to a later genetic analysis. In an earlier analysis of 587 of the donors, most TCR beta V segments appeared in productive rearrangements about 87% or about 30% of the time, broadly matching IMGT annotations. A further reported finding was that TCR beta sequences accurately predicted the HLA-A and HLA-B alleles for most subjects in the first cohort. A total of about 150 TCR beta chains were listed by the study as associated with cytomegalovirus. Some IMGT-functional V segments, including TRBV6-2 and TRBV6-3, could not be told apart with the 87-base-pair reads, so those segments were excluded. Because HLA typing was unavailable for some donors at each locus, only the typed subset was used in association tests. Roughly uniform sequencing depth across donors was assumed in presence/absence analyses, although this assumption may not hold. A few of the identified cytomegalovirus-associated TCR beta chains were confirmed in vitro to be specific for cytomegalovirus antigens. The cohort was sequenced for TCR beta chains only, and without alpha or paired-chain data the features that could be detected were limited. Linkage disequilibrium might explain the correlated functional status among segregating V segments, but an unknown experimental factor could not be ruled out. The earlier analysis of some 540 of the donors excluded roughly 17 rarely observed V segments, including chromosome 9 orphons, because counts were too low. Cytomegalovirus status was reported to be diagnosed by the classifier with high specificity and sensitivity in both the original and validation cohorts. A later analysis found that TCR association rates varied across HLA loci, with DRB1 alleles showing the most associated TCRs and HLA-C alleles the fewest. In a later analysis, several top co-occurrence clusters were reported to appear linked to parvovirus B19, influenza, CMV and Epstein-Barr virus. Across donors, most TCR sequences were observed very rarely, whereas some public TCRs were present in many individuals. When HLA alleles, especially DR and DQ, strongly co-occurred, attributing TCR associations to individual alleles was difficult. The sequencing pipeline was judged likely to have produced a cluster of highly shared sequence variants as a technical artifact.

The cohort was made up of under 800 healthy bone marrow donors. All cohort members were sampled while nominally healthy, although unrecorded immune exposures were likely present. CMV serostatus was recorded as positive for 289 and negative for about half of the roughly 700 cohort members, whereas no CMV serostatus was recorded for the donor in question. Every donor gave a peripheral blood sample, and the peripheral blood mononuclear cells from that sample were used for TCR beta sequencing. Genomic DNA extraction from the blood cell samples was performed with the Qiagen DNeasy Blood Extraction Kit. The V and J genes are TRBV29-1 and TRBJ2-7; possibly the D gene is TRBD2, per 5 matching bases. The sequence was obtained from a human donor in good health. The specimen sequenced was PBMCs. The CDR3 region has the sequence CSVAGRGAYEQYF. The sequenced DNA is TGCAGCGTTGCGGGCCGGGGAGCCTACGAGCAGTACTTC.